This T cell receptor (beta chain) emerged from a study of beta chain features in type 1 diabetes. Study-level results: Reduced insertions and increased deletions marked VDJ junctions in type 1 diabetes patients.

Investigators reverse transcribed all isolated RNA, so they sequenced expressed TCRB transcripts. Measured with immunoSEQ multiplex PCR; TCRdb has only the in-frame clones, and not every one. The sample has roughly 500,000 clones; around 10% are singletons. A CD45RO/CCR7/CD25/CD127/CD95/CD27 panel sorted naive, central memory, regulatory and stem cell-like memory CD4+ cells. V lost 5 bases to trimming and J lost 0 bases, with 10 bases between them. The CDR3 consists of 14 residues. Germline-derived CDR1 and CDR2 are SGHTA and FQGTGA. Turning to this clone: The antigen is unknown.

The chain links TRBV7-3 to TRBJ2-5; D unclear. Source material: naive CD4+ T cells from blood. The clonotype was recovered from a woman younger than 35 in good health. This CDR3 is CASSPTAYQETQYF. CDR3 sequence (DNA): TGTGCCAGCAGCCCTACAGCGTACCAAGAGACCCAGTACTTC.